The sequence of this T cell receptor beta chain was determined in a study of T cell repertoires in cytomegalovirus infection. Study context: CMV infection and matching HLA type were both indicated by public TCR beta signatures.

With regard to this clonotype: What it binds is unknown. The junction differs from germline at one of its ends, possibly a read error.

Study-wide findings and caveats: People with CMV and the relevant HLA were identified by cumulative public TCR beta family frequency. The response measured ex vivo was dominated by TCR beta clonotypes (HLA-C-restricted and CMV-specific).

TCRdb fed the reads into MiXCR, producing one record per CDR3 protein. Of approximately 190,000 distinct CDR3 sequences listed, 28% are singletons. CDR3 length: 13 residues. CDR1 SGHRS and CDR2 YFSETQ come from the germline V gene. This TCR was sampled from a human donor in good health (CMV status not recorded). Some clones in this sample may be carry-over from other donors' samples. The chain carries TRBV5-1 and TRBJ2-7, with no clear D. The specimen sequenced was PBMCs. CDR3 sequence reads: CASSLTDTYEQNF. For the CDR3, the DNA is TGCGCCAGCAGCTTGACAGATACCTACGAGCAGAACTTC.